The entry below describes one TCR beta chain. The antigen remains undetermined. The sample belongs to a study of T cell repertoires in cytomegalovirus infection. Study-level information: Selection of CMV epitopes for the study included recently identified HLA-C-restricted and well-studied HLA-B-restricted ones. Whole-study results and caveats: People with CMV and the relevant HLA were identified by cumulative public TCR beta family frequency.

One entry per CDR3 protein results from TCRdb running MiXCR on the reads. Of 100,000 or so distinct CDR3 sequences listed, 29% are singletons. The clonotype comes from a human donor in good health (CMV status not recorded). Some clones in this sample may be carry-over from other donors' samples. Sequencing was performed on CD8+ T cells from cultured PBMCs, taken from culture after CMV antigen stimulation.

CDR3 coding DNA: TGTGCCAGCAGCGACAGGGGGCTGATCACTGAAGCTTTCTTT. As protein: CASSDRGLITEAFF. V and J are TRBV7-9 and TRBJ1-1; 10 positions agree with TRBD1. J gave up 4 bases and V 5 bases, and 4 bases lay outside the gene matches. Germline V lookup: CDR1 SEHNR, CDR2 FQNEAQ (reference sequence). This CDR3 spans 14 amino acids.